These 20 T cell receptor beta chains originate from one sample sequenced in a study of radiotherapy plus CTLA-4 blockade in lung cancer. This table comes from immunoSEQ multiplex PCR, and its TCRdb copy is limited to in-frame clones, with some not included. The data show some 43,000 clones, 82% seen once. Sequencing used peripheral blood, obtained from a patient treated with radiotherapy plus ipilimumab. The source is a human donor with non-small cell lung cancer who had stable disease on radiotherapy plus ipilimumab.

The chain recombines TRBV6-4 with TRBJ2-1; D gene unclear. CDR3 size: 12 residues. Germline-derived CDR1 and CDR2 are MRHNA and SNTAGT. V was shortened by 2 bases and J by 5 bases, with 4 bases between the two germline ends. CDR3 sequence reads: CASSDTHNEQFF. DNA of the CDR3: TGTGCCAGCAGTGACACTCACAATGAGCAGTTCTTC.

By its share, this clone is medium-sized (0.01 to 0.1%). The rearrangement uses TRBV9 and TRBJ2-7; D uncertain. The germline CDR1 and CDR2 sequences are SGDLS and YYNGEE. Trimming removed 4 bases from V and 2 bases from J, with 19 bases in between. This CDR3 contains 16 residues. The CDR3 spells CASSPSPKAVPYEQYF. As DNA, the CDR3 is TGTGCCAGCAGCCCAAGCCCGAAGGCGGTTCCCTACGAGCAGTACTTC.

DNA of the CDR3: TGTGCCAGCAGCTTAGGCTTGACTAGCGGGATCGATGAGCAGTTCTTC. Its protein is CASSLGLTSGIDEQFF. J is TRBJ2-1 and V is TRBV11-2, with 11 positions matching TRBD2. Germline CDR1 reads SGHAT; CDR2 reads FQNNGV. Trimming at V came to 1 base and at J to 8 bases, leaving 7 bases not matched to a gene. CDR3 size: 16 residues.

This clone was found once. The chain joins TRBV11-3 to TRBJ2-7, with TRBD2 identical over 8 bases. The CDR3 totals 13 residues. Trimming removed 1 base from V and 4 bases from J; junction bases left unmatched: 0. Germline V lookup: CDR1 SGHNT, CDR2 YENEEA. As DNA, the CDR3 is TGTGCCAGCAGCTTAGGCGGGGGGTACGAGCAGTACTTC. This translates into CASSLGGGYEQYF.

V and J are TRBV9 and TRBJ1-1; tentatively, D is TRBD1 (5 bases). The CDR3 has 15 amino acids. Per the germline V gene, CDR1 is SGDLS and CDR2 is YYNGEE. V was cut by 4 bases and J by 0 bases, with 13 bases left in between. For the CDR3, the DNA is TGTGCCAGCAGCCCTGGGGGAGGCTTGAACACTGAAGCTTTCTTT. Amino acids: CASSPGGGLNTEAFF.

The chain couples TRBV7-3 to TRBJ2-1; 14 bases agree with TRBD2. The length of the CDR3 is 16 residues. CDR1 SGHTA and CDR2 FQGTGA come from the germline V gene. The junction had 6 bases not matched to a gene; V was cut back by 5 bases and J by 6 bases. The CDR3, as DNA: TGTGCCAGCAGCCCAGTCGGGACTAGCGGGAGCAATGAGCAGTTCTTC. Protein product: CASSPVGTSGSNEQFF.

As to this clone: The junction departs from germline at one end; a sequencing error may be responsible. The V call is TRBV27, the J call TRBJ2-7; a weak D match, TRBD1 (6 bases). In germline, CDR1 is MNHEY, CDR2 SMNVEV (reference sequence). The CDR3 contains 12 residues. CDR3 coding DNA: TGTGCCAGCAGCGACAGGCGCTACGGGCAGTACTTC. Its translation: CASSDRRYGQYF.

The chain combines TRBV4-1 with TRBJ2-1, with a possible D match to TRBD2 (6 bases). CDR1 MGHRA and CDR2 YSYEKL come from the germline V gene. Trimming took 5 bases from V and 10 from J, leaving 24 bases between them. The CDR3 totals 16 residues. The CDR3 spells CASSATPEGRSLEQFF. CDR3 coding DNA: TGCGCCAGCAGCGCCACTCCTGAGGGGAGGTCCTTGGAGCAGTTCTTC.

This clone was detected once. This chain connects TRBV19 to TRBJ1-5; a possible D gene is TRBD1 (5 bases). Trimming stripped 0 bases from V and 5 bases from J, with 5 bases between. Germline V gene sequence: CDR1 LNHDA, CDR2 SQIVND (reference sequence). The CDR3 totals 13 residues. The CDR3 here is CASSIDRDQPQHF. CDR3 sequence (DNA): TGTGCCAGTAGTATAGACAGGGATCAGCCCCAGCATTTT.

This rearrangement joins TRBV5-1 to TRBJ2-3; 8 nucleotides match TRBD2. Germline V gene lookup returns CDR1 SGHRS and CDR2 YFSETQ. This CDR3 comprises 16 residues. V was clipped by 0 bases and J by 1 base; unmatched bases: 4. CDR3 residues: CASSLVGSGGTDTQYF. The CDR3 DNA sequence: TGCGCCAGCAGCTTGGTTGGTAGCGGGGGCACAGATACGCAGTATTTT.

The chain employs TRBV28 and TRBJ2-5, with 7 bases fitting TRBD1. The CDR3 covers 14 residues. Germline V gene lookup returns CDR1 MDHEN and CDR2 SYDVKM. Trimming cost V 6 bases and J 2 bases; bases outside gene matches: 6. The CDR3 region has the DNA TGTGCCAGCAGGCCACAGGGGATGCAAGAGACCCAGTACTTC. Its protein product is CASRPQGMQETQYF. Combining the CDR3 with reference TRBV28 and TRBJ2-5 gives the whole variable domain DVKVTQSSRYLVKRTGEKVFLECVQDMDHENMFWYRQDPGLGLRLIYFSYDVKMKEKGDIPEGYSVSREKKERFSLILESASTNQTSMYLCASRPQGMQETQYFGPGTRLLVL.

This clone was detected a few times. The V gene is TRBV5-1, the J gene TRBJ2-7; 9 bases are shared with TRBD2. V dropped 0 bases and J dropped 4; count of bases not matched to a gene: 8. The CDR3 is made up of 16 amino acids. Germline values: CDR1 SGHRS, CDR2 YFSETQ. CDR3 in DNA: TGCGCCAGCAGCTTGGGGGCCGCGGGAGGGATTTACGAGCAGTACTTC. Its protein is CASSLGAAGGIYEQYF.

This chain joins TRBV12-5 and TRBJ2-1, with 15 positions matching TRBD2. Trimming removed 9 bases from V and 9 bases from J; junction bases left unmatched: 18. Germline assignment: CDR1 LGHNT and CDR2 FRNRAP. CDR3 size: 18 residues. The chain's CDR3 is CASHPGTSGRSGSGEQFF. The CDR3 DNA is TGTGCTAGCCACCCCGGGACTAGCGGGAGGTCGGGGAGCGGTGAGCAGTTCTTC. Supplemented by reference TRBV12-5 and TRBJ2-1, the full variable domain reads DARVTQTPRHKVTEMGQEVTMRCQPILGHNTVFWYRQTMMQGLELLAYFRNRAPLDDSGMPKDRFSAEMPDATLATLKIQPSEPRDSAVYFCASHPGTSGRSGSGEQFFGPGTRLTVL.

The J gene is TRBJ2-1, the V gene TRBV7-2; D unresolved. Germline values: CDR1 SGHTA, CDR2 FQGNSA. This CDR3 contains 13 residues. V lost 5 bases, J lost 2 bases, and 7 bases lay in between. This CDR3 reads CASSINTYNEQFF. The CDR3 DNA is TGTGCCAGCAGCATCAACACCTACAATGAGCAGTTCTTC.

The gene calls are TRBV19 and TRBJ2-7; 9 bases are a match to TRBD2. From germline, CDR1 is LNHDA and CDR2 SQIVND (reference sequence). V gave up 4 bases and J gave up 6 bases; unmatched junction bases: 7. This CDR3 contains 14 residues. In DNA, the CDR3 is TGTGCCAGTAGTAAGGGACTAGCTTTCTCCGAGCAGTACTTC. It encodes CASSKGLAFSEQYF.

This chain links TRBV18 with TRBJ2-2; 10 bases align to TRBD1. V shed 4 bases and J 7 bases; nucleotides not matched to a gene: 6. This CDR3 has 15 amino acids. Germline values: CDR1 KGHSH, CDR2 LQKENI. The CDR3 sequence: CASSRDRGQHGELFF. CDR3 in DNA: TGTGCCAGCTCACGGGACAGGGGCCAGCACGGGGAGCTGTTTTTT.

The chain combines TRBV7-3 with TRBJ2-1; the match to TRBD2 covers 13 bases. V lost 5 bases, J lost 6 bases, and 10 bases stayed unmatched. The germline CDR1 and CDR2 sequences are SGHTA and FQGTGA. There are 17 residues in the CDR3. The CDR3 coding sequence is TGTGCCAGCAGCCCTCGGACTAGCGGGAGAAGGGGCAATGAGCAGTTCTTC. Translated, it gives CASSPRTSGRRGNEQFF.

This clone occurred a few times. The J gene is TRBJ2-1, the V gene TRBV10-1; TRBD2 matches at 12 bases. The germline gives CDR1 WNHNN, CDR2 SYGVQD (reference sequence). CDR3 length: 18 residues. The V gene end was trimmed by 2 bases and the J gene end by 0 bases; junction bases not matched to a gene: 5. CDR3 loop: CASSEGLAGGGSYNEQFF. The CDR3 coding sequence is TGCGCCAGCAGTGAGGGGCTAGCGGGAGGGGGCTCCTACAATGAGCAGTTCTTC.

This clone showed up just a few times. This chain uses TRBV29-1 with TRBJ1-1; 8 bases map to TRBD1. V shed 7 bases and J 5 bases; nucleotides not matched to a gene: 3. The CDR3 is made up of 11 amino acids. Germline values: CDR1 SQVTM, CDR2 ANQGSEA. CDR3 nucleotide sequence: TGCAGCGCAGGGGGCGAAACTGAAGCTTTCTTT. It specifies CSAGGETEAFF. The variable domain in full, with the rest retrieved from reference TRBV29-1 and TRBJ1-1, is SAVISQKPSRDICQRGTSLTIQCQVDSQVTMMFWYRQQPGQSLTLIATANQGSEATYESGFVIDKFPISRPNLTFSTLTVSNMSPEDSSIYLCSAGGETEAFFGQGTRLTVV.

The V and J genes are TRBV7-6 and TRBJ2-3, with a weak D call TRBD2 (5 bases). V was cut by 2 bases and J by 4 bases, with 7 bases left in between. Germline lookup yields CDR1 SGHVS and CDR2 FNYEAQ. The CDR3 runs 13 residues. The CDR3 is CASSLQEADTQYF. CDR3 sequence (DNA): TGTGCCAGCAGCTTACAGGAGGCAGATACGCAGTATTTT.